Following are 15 T cell receptor beta chains from one sample sequenced in a study of breast tumors, draining lymph nodes, adjacent tissues. TCRdb re-called the multiplex PCR reads through MiXCR, storing one row per CDR3 protein. The data contain some 150,000 distinct CDR3 sequences, under 25% of them singletons. Breast cancer patients provided tissue from their axillary draining lymph nodes. The sample was axillary lymph node tissue. Receptor source: a female donor with breast cancer. Some clones in this sample may be carry-over from other donors' samples.

This clonotype occurred many times. The V gene is TRBV6-1, the J gene TRBJ2-7, with 9 bases identical to TRBD1. The CDR3 totals 15 residues. Germline V gene lookup returns CDR1 MNHNS and CDR2 SASEGT. With V trimmed by 5 bases and J by 5 bases, 10 bases remained unmatched. The CDR3 region is CASSTGGTGTHEQYF. The DNA for the CDR3 is TGTGCCAGCAGTACAGGAGGGACAGGGACACACGAGCAGTACTTC.

This clonotype was recorded at least ten times. The rearrangement links TRBV7-8 to TRBJ2-3; D unclear. The CDR3 spans 13 residues. CDR1 is SGHVS and CDR2 is FQNEAQ in the germline V gene. The germline V and J ends were trimmed by 1 base and 2 bases, with 4 bases remaining between them. The CDR3 spells CASSLGPTDTQYF. In DNA form, the CDR3 reads TGTGCCAGCAGCTTAGGTCCCACAGATACGCAGTATTTT. The whole variable domain, filled in from reference TRBV7-8 and TRBJ2-3, reads GAGVSQSPRYKVAKRGQDVALRCDPISGHVSLFWYQQALGQGPEFLTYFQNEAQLDKSGLPSDRFFAERPEGSVSTLKIQRTQQEDSAVYLCASSLGPTDTQYFGPGTRLTVL.

This clonotype showed up just a few times. A much bigger clone sits one base away, suggesting this may be a read error. The chain carries TRBV6-1 and TRBJ1-6; D not certain. Trimming pared 11 bases from V and 3 bases from J, leaving 8 bases between. This CDR3 is 12 amino acids long. Germline loops: CDR1 MNHNS, CDR2 SASEGT. The CDR3 DNA reads as TGTGCCGGCAAATTCTATAATTCACCCCTCCACTTT. Encoded protein: CAGKFYNSPLHF.

With respect to this clonotype: A much larger clone sits a single nucleotide away, making a read error possible. The CDR3 carries no conserved terminal phenylalanine or tryptophan, so it likely arises from a read error. The V call is TRBV5-1, the J call TRBJ2-2; TRBD2 matches at 8 bases. Losses at the gene ends were 0 bases for V and 7 bases for J; bases not matched to a gene: 8. The CDR3 runs 16 residues. Per the germline V gene, CDR1 is SGHRS and CDR2 is YFSETQ. The CDR3 bases are TGCGCCAGCAGCTTGGAAGCGGGAGTGGGTTTCGGGGAGCTGTTTATT. As protein: CASSLEAGVGFGELFI.

In regard to this clonotype: At one end, the junction sequence differs from germline, possibly due to a read error. The genes are TRBV12-3 or TRBV12-4 and TRBJ2-7; D unresolved. This CDR3 spans 14 amino acids. The CDR3 protein is CASSPALSSYGQYF. The CDR3, as DNA: TGTGCCAGCAGCCCTGCTTTGAGTTCCTACGGGCAGTACTTC.

This clonotype was seen a handful of times. The chain couples TRBV27 to TRBJ2-1; D perhaps matches TRBD2 (6 bases). V shed 2 bases and J shed 5 bases, with 16 bases lying between them. Germline loops: CDR1 MNHEY, CDR2 SMNVEV (reference sequence). The CDR3 is 16 amino acids. This CDR3 reads CASSLRRAGGNNEQFF. For the CDR3, the DNA is TGTGCCAGCAGTTTAAGGCGGGCGGGCGGGAACAATGAGCAGTTCTTC.

Ten or more counts support this clonotype. This chain connects TRBV30 to TRBJ2-2, with D perhaps matching TRBD1 (5 bases). This CDR3 contains 13 residues. Between the trimmed V and J ends, which lost 1 base and 7 bases, there was a span of 10 bases. Germline assignment: CDR1 GTSNPN and CDR2 SVGIG (reference sequence). The CDR3 DNA reads as TGTGCCTGGAGTGAGGGGTTTATCGGGGAGCTGTTTTTT. This gives the protein CAWSEGFIGELFF.

This clonotype was recorded many times. The J gene is TRBJ2-7, the V gene TRBV6-5, with D possibly being TRBD1 (6 bases). The CDR3 loop spans 13 amino acids. Germline-derived CDR1 and CDR2 are MNHEY and SVGAGI. Between the trimmed V and J ends, which lost 0 bases and 7 bases, there was a span of 10 bases. The CDR3 sequence is CASSYSGAREQYF. The CDR3 bases are TGTGCCAGCAGTTACTCGGGGGCGAGGGAGCAGTACTTC.

In this sample, this clonotype turned up many times. DNA of the CDR3: TGTGCCAGCAGCTCGACTAGCGGTCCCAGCACAGATACGCAGTATTTT. Its translation: CASSSTSGPSTDTQYF. V usage is TRBV7-2 and J usage is TRBJ2-3; 9 bases match TRBD2. CDR3 length: 16 residues. The germline V gene encodes CDR1 SGHTA and CDR2 FQGNSA. V lost 4 bases, J lost 0 bases, and 5 bases stayed unmatched.

The chain links TRBV27 to TRBJ2-2, with D maybe TRBD1 (6 bases). The germline V gene encodes CDR1 MNHEY and CDR2 SMNVEV (reference sequence). V dropped 6 bases and J dropped 7 bases, with 12 bases sitting between them. CDR3 length: 13 amino acids. The CDR3 region is CASSRRGGGELFF. For the CDR3, the DNA is TGTGCCAGCAGCCGGAGAGGGGGCGGGGAGCTGTTTTTT.

As to this clonotype: A read error is possible here, since a much larger clone lies one base away. The chain couples TRBV4-1 to TRBJ2-1; 14 nucleotides align to TRBD2. Per germline, CDR1 MGHRA and CDR2 YSYEKL. Trimming removed 4 bases from V and 8 bases from J; junction bases left unmatched: 19. The CDR3 extends over 20 amino acids. CDR3 protein: CASSLRQTSPGTSGSYEQFF. CDR3 nucleotides: TGCGCCAGCAGCCTAAGACAGACATCCCCCGGGACTAGCGGGAGCTATGAGCAGTTCTTC.

This clonotype has ten or more counts. This chain connects TRBV4-1 to TRBJ2-1, with 7 bases that match TRBD2. CDR3 size: 16 residues. Trimming at V came to 1 base and at J to 4 bases, leaving 7 bases not matched to a gene. In germline, CDR1 is MGHRA, CDR2 YSYEKL. The CDR3 loop is CASSQAPAGIYNEQFF. The CDR3 DNA is TGCGCCAGCAGCCAAGCCCCAGCGGGGATATACAATGAGCAGTTCTTC.

This clonotype was found many times. The rearrangement joins TRBV28 to TRBJ2-3; 11 nucleotides match TRBD2. There are 14 residues in the CDR3. Germline CDR1 MDHEN, CDR2 SYDVKM. V was pared by 8 bases and J by 2 bases, with 3 bases of the junction left unmatched. CDR3 in DNA: TGTGCCAGCGTAGCGGGAGGGCCCACAGATACGCAGTATTTT. Protein product: CASVAGGPTDTQYF. Together with reference TRBV28 and TRBJ2-3, the CDR3 gives the full variable domain: DVKVTQSSRYLVKRTGEKVFLECVQDMDHENMFWYRQDPGLGLRLIYFSYDVKMKEKGDIPEGYSVSREKKERFSLILESASTNQTSMYLCASVAGGPTDTQYFGPGTRLTVL.

This clonotype appeared many times. This chain uses TRBV24-1 with TRBJ2-2; D possibly matches TRBD1 or TRBD2 (5 bases each). V was pared by 0 bases and J by 2 bases, with 9 bases between. CDR3 length: 16 residues. Germline CDR1 reads KGHDR; CDR2 reads SFDVKD. The CDR3 DNA follows: TGTGCCACCAGTGATTTGGGGACGGCCAACACCGGGGAGCTGTTTTTT. This gives the protein CATSDLGTANTGELFF.

This clonotype came up many times. V and J are TRBV7-9 and TRBJ2-1; TRBD1 might be the D (7 bases). The CDR3 is 13 residues long. Trimming stripped 5 bases from V and 9 bases from J, with 14 bases between. Germline assignment: CDR1 SEHNR and CDR2 FQNEAQ (reference sequence). CDR3 nucleotides: TGTGCCAGCAGCCCGGGACAGCGGGCTGAGCAGTTCTTC. Protein product: CASSPGQRAEQFF.